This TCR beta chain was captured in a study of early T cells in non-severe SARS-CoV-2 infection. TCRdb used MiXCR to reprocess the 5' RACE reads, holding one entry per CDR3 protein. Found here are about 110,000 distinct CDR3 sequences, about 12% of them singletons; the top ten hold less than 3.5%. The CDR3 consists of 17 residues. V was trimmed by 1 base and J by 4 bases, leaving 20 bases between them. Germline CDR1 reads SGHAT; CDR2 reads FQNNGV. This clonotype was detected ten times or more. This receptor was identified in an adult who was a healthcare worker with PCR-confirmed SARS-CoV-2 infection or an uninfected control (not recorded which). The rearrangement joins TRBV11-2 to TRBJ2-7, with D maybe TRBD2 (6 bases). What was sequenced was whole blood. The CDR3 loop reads CASSLAPTSSPVYEQYF. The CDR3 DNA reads TGTGCCAGCAGCTTAGCCCCAACTAGCTCCCCTGTTTACGAGCAGTACTTC.